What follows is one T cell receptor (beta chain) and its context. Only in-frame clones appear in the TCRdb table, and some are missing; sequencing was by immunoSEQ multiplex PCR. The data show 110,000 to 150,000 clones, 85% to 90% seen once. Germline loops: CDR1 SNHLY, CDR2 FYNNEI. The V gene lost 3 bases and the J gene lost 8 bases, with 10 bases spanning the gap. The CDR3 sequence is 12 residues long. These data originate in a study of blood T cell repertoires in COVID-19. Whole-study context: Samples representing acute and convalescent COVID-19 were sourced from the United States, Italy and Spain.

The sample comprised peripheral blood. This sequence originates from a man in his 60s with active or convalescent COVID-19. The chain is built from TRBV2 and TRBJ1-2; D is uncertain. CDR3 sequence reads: CASSDYDGGYTF. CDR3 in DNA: TGTGCCAGCAGTGACTATGACGGGGGCTACACCTTC.